This TCR beta chain was sequenced for a study of T cell repertoires in cytomegalovirus infection. For the study at large: Epitope selection comprised recently identified HLA-C-restricted CMV epitopes and well-studied HLA-B-restricted CMV epitopes. Based on public TCR beta signatures, there were indications of CMV infection and of a matching HLA type. Broader study findings: Identification of carriers of CMV plus the relevant HLA was achieved through cumulative public TCR beta family frequency.

TCRdb reprocessed the reads with MiXCR, giving one entry per CDR3 protein. The table records 140,000 to 150,000 distinct CDR3 sequences, 30% to 40% of them present only once. This clonotype was observed a handful of times. Its target is unknown. This CDR3 has 14 amino acids. V lost 3 bases to trimming and J lost 1 base, with 9 bases between them. The sample here was CD8+ T cells from cultured PBMCs, taken from culture after CMV antigen stimulation. The V gene is TRBV12-3 or TRBV12-4, the J gene TRBJ1-1; D is ambiguous. The receptor was isolated from a human donor in good health (CMV status not recorded). Some clones in this sample may be carry-over from other donors' samples. The CDR3 protein is CASSFSPRNTEAFF. CDR3 bases: TGTGCCAGCAGTTTTTCCCCCCGGAACACTGAAGCTTTCTTT.